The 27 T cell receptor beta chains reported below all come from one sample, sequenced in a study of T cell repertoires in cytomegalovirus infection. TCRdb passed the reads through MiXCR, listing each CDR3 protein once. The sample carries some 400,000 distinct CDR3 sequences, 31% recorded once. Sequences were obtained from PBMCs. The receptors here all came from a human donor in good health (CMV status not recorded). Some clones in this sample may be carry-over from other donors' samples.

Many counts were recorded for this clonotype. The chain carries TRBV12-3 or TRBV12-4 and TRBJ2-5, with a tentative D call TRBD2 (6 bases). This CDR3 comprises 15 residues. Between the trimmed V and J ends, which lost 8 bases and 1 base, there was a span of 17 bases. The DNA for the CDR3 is TGTGCCAGCGCGAACCGGAGGGGCCTCCAAGAGACCCAGTACTTC. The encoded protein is CASANRRGLQETQYF.

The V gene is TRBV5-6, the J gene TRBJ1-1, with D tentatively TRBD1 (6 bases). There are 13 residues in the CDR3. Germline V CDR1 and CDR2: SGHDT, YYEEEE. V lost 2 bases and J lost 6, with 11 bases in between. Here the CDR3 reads CASSFNRASEAFF. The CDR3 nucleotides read TGTGCCAGCAGCTTCAACAGGGCCTCTGAAGCTTTCTTT.

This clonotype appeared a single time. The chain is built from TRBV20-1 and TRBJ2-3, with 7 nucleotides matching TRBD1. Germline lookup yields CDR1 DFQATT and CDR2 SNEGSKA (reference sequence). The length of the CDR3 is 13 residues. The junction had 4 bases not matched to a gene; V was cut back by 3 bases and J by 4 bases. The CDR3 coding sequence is TGCAGTGCTAGGACAGGGTACTCAGATACGCAGTATTTT. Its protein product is CSARTGYSDTQYF.

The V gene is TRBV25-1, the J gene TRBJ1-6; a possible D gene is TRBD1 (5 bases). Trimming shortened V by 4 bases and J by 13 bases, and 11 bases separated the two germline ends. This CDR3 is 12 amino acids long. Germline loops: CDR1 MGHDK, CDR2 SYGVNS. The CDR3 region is CASSAGFGPLHF. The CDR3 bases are TGTGCCAGCAGTGCAGGGTTCGGGCCCCTCCACTTT. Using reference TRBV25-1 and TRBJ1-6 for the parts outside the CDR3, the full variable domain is EADIYQTPRYLVIGTGKKITLECSQTMGHDKMYWYQQDPGMELHLIHYSYGVNSTEKGDLSSESTVSRIRTEHFPLTLESARPSHTSQYLCASSAGFGPLHFGNGTRLTVT.

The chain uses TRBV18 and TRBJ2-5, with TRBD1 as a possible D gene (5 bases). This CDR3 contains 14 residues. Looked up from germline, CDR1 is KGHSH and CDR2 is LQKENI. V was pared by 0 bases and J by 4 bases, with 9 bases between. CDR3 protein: CASSPPGPSETQYF. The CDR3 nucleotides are TGTGCCAGCTCACCACCGGGGCCTTCAGAGACCCAGTACTTC.

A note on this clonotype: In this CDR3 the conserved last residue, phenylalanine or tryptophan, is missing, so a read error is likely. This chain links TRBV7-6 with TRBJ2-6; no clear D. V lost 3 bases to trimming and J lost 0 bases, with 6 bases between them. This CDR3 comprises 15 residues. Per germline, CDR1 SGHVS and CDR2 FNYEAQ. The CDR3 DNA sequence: TGTGCCAGCAGCTTCTTCAGCTCTGGGGCCAACGTCCTGACTTTA. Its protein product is CASSFFSSGANVLTL.

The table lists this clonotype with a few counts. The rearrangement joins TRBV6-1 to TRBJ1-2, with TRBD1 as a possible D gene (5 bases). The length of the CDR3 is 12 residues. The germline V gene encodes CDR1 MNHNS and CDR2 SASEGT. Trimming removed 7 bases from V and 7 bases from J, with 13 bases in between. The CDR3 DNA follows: TGTGCCAGCAATGGGGGTAGGGGTGGCTACACCTTC. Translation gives CASNGGRGGYTF.

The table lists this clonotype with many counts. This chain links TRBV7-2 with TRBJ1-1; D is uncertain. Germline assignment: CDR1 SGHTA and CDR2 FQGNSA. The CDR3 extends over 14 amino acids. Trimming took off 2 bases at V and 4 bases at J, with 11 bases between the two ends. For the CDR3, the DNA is TGTGCCAGCAGCTTAATTAGTATGGGCACTGAAGCTTTCTTT. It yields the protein CASSLISMGTEAFF.

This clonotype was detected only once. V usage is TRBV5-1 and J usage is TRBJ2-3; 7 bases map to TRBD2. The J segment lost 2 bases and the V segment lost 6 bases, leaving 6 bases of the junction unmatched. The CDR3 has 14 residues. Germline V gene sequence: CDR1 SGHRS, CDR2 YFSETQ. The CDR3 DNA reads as TGCGCCAGCACAGCGGGGAGAACCACAGATACGCAGTATTTT. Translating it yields CASTAGRTTDTQYF.

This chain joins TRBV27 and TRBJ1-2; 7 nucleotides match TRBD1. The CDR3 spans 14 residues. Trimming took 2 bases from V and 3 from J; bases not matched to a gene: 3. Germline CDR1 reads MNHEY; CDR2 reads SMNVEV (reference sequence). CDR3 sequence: CASSLRDSDYGYTF. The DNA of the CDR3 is TGTGCCAGCAGTTTAAGGGACAGCGACTATGGCTACACCTTC.

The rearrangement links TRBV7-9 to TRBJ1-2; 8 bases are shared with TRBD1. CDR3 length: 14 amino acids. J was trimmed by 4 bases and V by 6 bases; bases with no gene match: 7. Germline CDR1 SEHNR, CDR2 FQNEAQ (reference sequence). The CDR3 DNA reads TGTGCCAGCAGATCAGAGGACAGGGTCTATGGCTACACCTTC. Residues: CASRSEDRVYGYTF.

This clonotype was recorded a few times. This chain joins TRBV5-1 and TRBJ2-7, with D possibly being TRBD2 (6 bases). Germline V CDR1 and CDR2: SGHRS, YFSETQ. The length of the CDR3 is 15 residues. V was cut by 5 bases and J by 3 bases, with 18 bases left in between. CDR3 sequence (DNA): TGCGCCAGCAGGGGACTCTTGGCCCCCCACTACGAGCAGTACTTC. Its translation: CASRGLLAPHYEQYF.

CDR3 in DNA: TGTGCCAGCAGTTACGGTCATCCCGCTGGAAACACCATATATTTT. It codes for CASSYGHPAGNTIYF. The chain recombines TRBV12-3 or TRBV12-4 with TRBJ1-3; D not certain. Trimming removed 4 bases at V and 2 bases at J, with 12 bases between. The CDR3 loop spans 15 amino acids.

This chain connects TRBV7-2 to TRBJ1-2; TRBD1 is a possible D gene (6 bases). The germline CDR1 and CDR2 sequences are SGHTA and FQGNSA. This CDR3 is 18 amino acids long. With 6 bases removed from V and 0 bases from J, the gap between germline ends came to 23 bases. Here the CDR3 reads CTSRAGVGFAGANYGYTF. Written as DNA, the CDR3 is TGTACCAGCAGGGCTGGGGTGGGGTTTGCAGGGGCTAACTATGGCTACACCTTC.

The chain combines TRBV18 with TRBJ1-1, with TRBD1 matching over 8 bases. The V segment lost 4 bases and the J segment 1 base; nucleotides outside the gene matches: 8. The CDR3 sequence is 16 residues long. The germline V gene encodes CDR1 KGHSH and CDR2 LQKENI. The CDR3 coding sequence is TGTGCCAGCTCACTCAGGATTGGACAGGGGAACACTGAAGCTTTCTTT. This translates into CASSLRIGQGNTEAFF. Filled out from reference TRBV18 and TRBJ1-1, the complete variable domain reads NAGVMQNPRHLVRRRGQEARLRCSPMKGHSHVYWYRQLPEEGLKFMVYLQKENIIDESGMPKERFSAEFPKEGPSILRIQQVVRGDSAAYFCASSLRIGQGNTEAFFGQGTRLTVV.

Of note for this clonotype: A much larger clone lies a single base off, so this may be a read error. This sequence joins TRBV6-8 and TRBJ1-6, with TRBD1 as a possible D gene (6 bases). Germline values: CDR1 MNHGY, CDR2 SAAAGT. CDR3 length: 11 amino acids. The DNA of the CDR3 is TGTGACAGCACCGAAGGACAGCGCCTCCACTTT. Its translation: CDSTEGQRLHF.

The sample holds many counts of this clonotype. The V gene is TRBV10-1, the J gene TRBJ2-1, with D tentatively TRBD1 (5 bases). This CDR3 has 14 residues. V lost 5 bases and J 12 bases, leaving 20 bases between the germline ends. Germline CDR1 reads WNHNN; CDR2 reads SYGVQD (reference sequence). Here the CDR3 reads CASSIDSSSGRQFF. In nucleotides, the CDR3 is TGCGCCAGCAGTATAGACAGTTCCTCTGGCCGGCAGTTCTTC.

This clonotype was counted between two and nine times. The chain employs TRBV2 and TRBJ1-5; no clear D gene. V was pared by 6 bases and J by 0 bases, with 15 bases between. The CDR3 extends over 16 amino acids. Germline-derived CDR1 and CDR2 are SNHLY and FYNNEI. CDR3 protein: CASSERSLYSNQPQHF. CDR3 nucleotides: TGTGCCAGCAGCGAGCGGTCCTTATATAGCAATCAGCCCCAGCATTTT.

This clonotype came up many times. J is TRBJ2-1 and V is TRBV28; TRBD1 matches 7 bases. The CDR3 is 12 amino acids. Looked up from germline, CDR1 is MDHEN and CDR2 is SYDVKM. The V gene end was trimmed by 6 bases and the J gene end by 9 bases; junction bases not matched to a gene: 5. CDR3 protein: CASSTGASEQFF. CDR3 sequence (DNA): TGTGCCAGCAGCACAGGGGCGAGTGAGCAGTTCTTC.

CDR3: CASSKRTGSEAFF. CDR3 in DNA: TGTGCCAGCAGTAAAAGGACAGGGTCTGAAGCTTTCTTT. The chain carries TRBV12-3 or TRBV12-4 and TRBJ1-1, with TRBD1 matching 8 bases. The CDR3 sequence is 13 residues long. J lost 6 bases, V lost 5 bases, and 5 bases had no gene match.

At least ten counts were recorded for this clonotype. CDR3 protein: CASSLGTGGNEQFF. The CDR3, as DNA: TGTGCCAGCAGCTTGGGGACAGGCGGCAATGAGCAGTTCTTC. The V gene is TRBV7-8, the J gene TRBJ2-1; TRBD1 aligns across 8 bases. Germline V gene lookup returns CDR1 SGHVS and CDR2 FQNEAQ. V dropped 3 bases and J dropped 6; count of bases not matched to a gene: 4. This CDR3 is 14 amino acids long.

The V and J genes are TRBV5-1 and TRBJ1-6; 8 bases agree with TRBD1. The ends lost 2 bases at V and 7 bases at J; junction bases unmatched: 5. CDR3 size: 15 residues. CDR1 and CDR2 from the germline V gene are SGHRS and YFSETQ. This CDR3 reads CASSFSDRANSPLHF. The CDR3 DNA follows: TGCGCCAGCAGCTTTTCGGACAGGGCAAATTCACCCCTCCACTTT.

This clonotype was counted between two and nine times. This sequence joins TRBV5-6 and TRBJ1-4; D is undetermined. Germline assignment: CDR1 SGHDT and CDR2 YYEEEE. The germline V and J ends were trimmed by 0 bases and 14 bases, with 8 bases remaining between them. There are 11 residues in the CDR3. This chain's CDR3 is CASSLAEPLFF. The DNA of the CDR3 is TGTGCCAGCAGCTTGGCGGAGCCTCTGTTTTTT.

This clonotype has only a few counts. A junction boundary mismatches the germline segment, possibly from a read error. For the CDR3, the DNA is TGTGCCAGCAGCGTAGCAACCTACGAGCAGTACTTC. Amino acid sequence: CASSVATYEQYF. The chain carries TRBV7-2 and TRBJ2-7; D not resolved. Germline V gene lookup returns CDR1 SGHTA and CDR2 FQGNSA. The CDR3 consists of 12 residues.

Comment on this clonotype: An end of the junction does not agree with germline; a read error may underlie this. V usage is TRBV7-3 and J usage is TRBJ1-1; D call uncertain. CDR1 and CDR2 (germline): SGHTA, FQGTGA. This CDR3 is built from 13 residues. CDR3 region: CSSKDQMNTEAFF. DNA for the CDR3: TGTTCCAGCAAGGATCAGATGAACACTGAAGCTTTCTTT.

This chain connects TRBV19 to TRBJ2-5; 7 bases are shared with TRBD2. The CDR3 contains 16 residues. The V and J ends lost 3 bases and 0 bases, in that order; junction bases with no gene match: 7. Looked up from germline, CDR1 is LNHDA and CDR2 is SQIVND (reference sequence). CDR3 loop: CASSIERGAYQETQYF. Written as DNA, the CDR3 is TGTGCCAGTAGTATCGAGCGGGGAGCGTACCAAGAGACCCAGTACTTC.

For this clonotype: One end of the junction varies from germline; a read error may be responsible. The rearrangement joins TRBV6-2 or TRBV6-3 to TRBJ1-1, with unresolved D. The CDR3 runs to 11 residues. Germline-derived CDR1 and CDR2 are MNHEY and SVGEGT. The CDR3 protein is CASSSYTEALF. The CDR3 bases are TGTGCCAGCAGTTCGTACACTGAAGCTTTATTT.